These 25 T cell receptor beta chains came from one sample sequenced in a study of cytomegalovirus exposure and HLA in healthy donors. Here immunoSEQ multiplex PCR was the method, and the copy in TCRdb shows in-frame clones only, minus some. This repertoire shows about 110,000 clones, more than 70% found once; its top ten account for 2% to 2.5%. Sequences were obtained from PBMCs. The receptors were gathered from a woman aged 18-35 years in good health and CMV-seronegative.

The gene calls are TRBV11-2 and TRBJ1-3; D unclear. CDR3 size: 14 residues. Deletions cut 2 bases from V and 4 bases from J, with 9 bases between. Germline assignment: CDR1 SGHAT and CDR2 FQNNGV. CDR3 in amino acids: CASSLSYSGNTIYF. For the CDR3, the DNA is TGTGCCAGCAGCTTATCTTACAGCGGAAACACCATATATTTT.

The chain uses TRBV28 and TRBJ2-3; D is possibly TRBD2 (5 bases). CDR1 is MDHEN, CDR2 SYDVKM, per germline. There are 12 residues in the CDR3. The V end lost 10 bases, the J end lost 1 base, and 9 bases lay between the germline ends. The CDR3 sequence is CATKGGTDTQYF. CDR3 bases: TGTGCCACCAAGGGAGGCACAGATACGCAGTATTTT.

The rearrangement uses TRBV27 and TRBJ2-6, with D possibly matching TRBD1 (6 bases). Trimming cost V 5 bases and J 4 bases, with 15 bases left between them. The CDR3 spans 16 residues. The germline gives CDR1 MNHEY, CDR2 SMNVEV (reference sequence). The CDR3 sequence: CASSPDRPKGANVLTF. The CDR3 DNA sequence: TGTGCCAGCAGTCCCGACAGGCCGAAGGGGGCCAACGTCCTGACTTTC.

CDR3 nucleotide sequence: TGTGCCAGCAATGAGGGAAATGGACAGGGGGTCGCCTACGAGCAGTACTTC. Amino acid sequence: CASNEGNGQGVAYEQYF. This chain connects TRBV6-1 to TRBJ2-7; 10 nucleotides line up with TRBD1. This CDR3 contains 17 residues. Germline V CDR1 and CDR2: MNHNS, SASEGT. V was pared by 7 bases and J by 2 bases, with 14 bases of the junction left unmatched.

The chain combines TRBV19 with TRBJ1-6; 7 nucleotides align to TRBD1. V trimming: 9 bases; J trimming: 3 bases; junction bases outside the gene matches: 17. The germline V gene encodes CDR1 LNHDA and CDR2 SQIVND (reference sequence). CDR3 length: 18 amino acids. This CDR3 is CASRSQAEGAFYNSPLHF. The CDR3 DNA sequence: TGTGCCAGCCGATCACAGGCGGAGGGGGCCTTCTATAATTCACCCCTCCACTTT.

This clone was counted a few times. The rearrangement uses TRBV28 and TRBJ2-7; a weak D match, TRBD1 (5 bases). The CDR3 is 13 residues long. V was pared by 3 bases and J by 4 bases, with 10 bases between. Germline CDR1 reads MDHEN; CDR2 reads SYDVKM. The CDR3 spells CASSFTGPYEQYF. The CDR3 nucleotides are TGTGCCAGCAGTTTTACAGGACCATACGAGCAGTACTTC.

This chain joins TRBV10-2 and TRBJ2-7; 8 bases are shared with TRBD2. There are 12 residues in the CDR3. Germline CDR1 WSHSY, CDR2 SAAADI. With V trimmed by 8 bases and J by 2 bases, 2 bases remained unmatched. This CDR3 reads CASGGRPYEQYF. As DNA, the CDR3 is TGCGCCAGCGGCGGGAGGCCCTACGAGCAGTACTTC.

The rearrangement links TRBV10-3 to TRBJ2-3; 7 bases are a match to TRBD2. This CDR3 comprises 13 residues. V lost 8 bases to trimming and J lost 6 bases; unmatched junction nucleotides: 8. Germline V gene lookup returns CDR1 ENHRY and CDR2 SYGVKD. The CDR3 protein is CAISAGGKDTQYF. DNA for the CDR3: TGTGCCATCTCCGCCGGGGGGAAGGATACGCAGTATTTT.

The chain is built from TRBV29-1 and TRBJ2-7; 7 bases match TRBD1. Germline values: CDR1 SQVTM, CDR2 ANQGSEA. CDR3 length equals 12 residues. Unmatched junction bases numbered 6, after V lost 7 bases and J lost 3 bases. The CDR3: CSATGQIYEQYF. DNA of the CDR3: TGCAGCGCCACGGGACAGATCTACGAGCAGTACTTC.

The V gene is TRBV6-1, the J gene TRBJ2-7; 7 nucleotides line up with TRBD2. The V gene end was trimmed by 3 bases and the J gene end by 3 bases; junction bases not matched to a gene: 5. Germline values: CDR1 MNHNS, CDR2 SASEGT. The CDR3 has 14 amino acids. This CDR3 reads CASSEAPGGYEQYF. The CDR3 nucleotides read TGTGCCAGCAGTGAGGCACCGGGGGGCTACGAGCAGTACTTC.

There are a few counts of this clone. V is TRBV6-1 and J is TRBJ1-5, with 8 bases identical to TRBD1. CDR3 length: 16 residues. Germline CDR1 and CDR2: MNHNS and SASEGT. The ends lost 3 bases at V and 4 bases at J; junction bases unmatched: 8. Here the CDR3 DNA reads TGTGCCAGCAGTGACCTACCAGGGGGCTCAAATCAGCCCCAGCATTTT. It is translated as CASSDLPGGSNQPQHF.

This clone occurred a few times. The chain uses TRBV5-4 and TRBJ1-1; maybe TRBD1 (6 bases). Trimming pared 3 bases from V and 3 bases from J, leaving 12 bases between. The CDR3 consists of 14 residues. CDR1 and CDR2 from the germline V gene are SGHNT and YYREEE (reference sequence). The CDR3 is CASSSTGYDTEAFF. CDR3 nucleotide sequence: TGTGCCAGCAGCTCCACAGGGTATGACACTGAAGCTTTCTTT.

V usage is TRBV19 and J usage is TRBJ2-2; the match to TRBD2 covers 14 bases. This CDR3 region has 18 residues. Germline V gives CDR1 LNHDA, CDR2 SQIVND (reference sequence). Trimming at V came to 4 bases and at J to 4 bases, leaving 8 bases not matched to a gene. The CDR3 loop is CASSRLAGGPAGTGELFF. The CDR3, as DNA: TGTGCCAGTAGTAGACTAGCGGGGGGGCCGGCGGGCACCGGGGAGCTGTTTTTT. The whole variable domain, filled in from reference TRBV19 and TRBJ2-2, reads DGGITQSPKYLFRKEGQNVTLSCEQNLNHDAMYWYRQDPGQGLRLIYYSQIVNDFQKGDIAEGYSVSREKKESFPLTVTSAQKNPTAFYLCASSRLAGGPAGTGELFFGEGSRLTVL.

In DNA, the CDR3 is TGTGCCAGCAGCTTCCTAAGACAGGGGGCAGGTGGGGCCAACGTCCTGACTTTC. This codes for CASSFLRQGAGGANVLTF. V usage is TRBV5-8 and J usage is TRBJ2-6, with 10 bases matching TRBD1. The CDR3 covers 18 residues. Germline trimming cut 2 bases from V and 3 bases from J; bases unmatched to any gene: 8. The germline V gene encodes CDR1 SGHTS and CDR2 YDEGEE.

The chain has TRBV11-2 and TRBJ1-5; D call uncertain. The CDR3 has 13 amino acids. Germline CDR1 is SGHAT and CDR2 is FQNNGV. Trimming shortened V by 1 base and J by 4 bases, and 5 bases separated the two germline ends. CDR3 region: CASSLGRNQPQHF. CDR3 sequence (DNA): TGTGCCAGCAGCTTAGGCAGGAATCAGCCCCAGCATTTT. Full variable domain (outside the CDR3, taken from reference TRBV11-2 and TRBJ1-5): EAGVAQSPRYKIIEKRQSVAFWCNPISGHATLYWYQQILGQGPKLLIQFQNNGVVDDSQLPKDRFSAERLKGVDSTLKIQPAKLEDSAVYLCASSLGRNQPQHFGDGTRLSIL.

V usage is TRBV29-1 and J usage is TRBJ1-4, with TRBD1 identical over 7 bases. Germline trimming cut 5 bases from V and 0 bases from J; bases unmatched to any gene: 3. The CDR3 length is 14 residues. CDR1 and CDR2 (germline): SQVTM, ANQGSEA. CDR3 DNA sequence: TGCAGCGTTTCCGGACAGGCAACTAATGAAAAACTGTTTTTT. It translates to CSVSGQATNEKLFF.

This chain joins TRBV10-3 and TRBJ1-1, with D possibly matching TRBD1 (6 bases). CDR3 length: 14 amino acids. Germline V gives CDR1 ENHRY, CDR2 SYGVKD. Trimming left V 0 bases short and J 7 bases short, with 12 bases between. For the CDR3, the DNA is TGTGCCATCAGTGAGTCTCAGGGGTCCCTTGAAGCTTTCTTT. Amino acids: CAISESQGSLEAFF.

The V gene is TRBV28, the J gene TRBJ1-5; TRBD1 aligns across 8 bases. The CDR3 spans 13 residues. Per germline, CDR1 MDHEN and CDR2 SYDVKM. V gave up 6 bases and J gave up 6 bases; unmatched junction bases: 4. CDR3 nucleotide sequence: TGTGCCAGCAGGAGAGACAGGGGTCAGCCCCAGCATTTT. It specifies CASRRDRGQPQHF. The whole variable domain, filled in from reference TRBV28 and TRBJ1-5, reads DVKVTQSSRYLVKRTGEKVFLECVQDMDHENMFWYRQDPGLGLRLIYFSYDVKMKEKGDIPEGYSVSREKKERFSLILESASTNQTSMYLCASRRDRGQPQHFGDGTRLSIL.

V usage is TRBV6-5 and J usage is TRBJ2-5, with D possibly TRBD1 on 6 matching bases. The germline V and J ends were trimmed by 7 bases and 1 base, with 13 bases remaining between them. The CDR3 loop spans 14 amino acids. Germline V gene lookup returns CDR1 MNHEY and CDR2 SVGAGI. This CDR3 reads CASTKGVGQETQYF. Written as DNA, the CDR3 is TGTGCCAGCACCAAGGGGGTAGGCCAAGAGACCCAGTACTTC.

This CDR3 is CACLGEAGEKLFF. The CDR3 DNA sequence: TGTGCCTGCCTCGGGGAGGCAGGTGAAAAACTGTTTTTT. V and J are TRBV30 and TRBJ1-4; unclear D gene. Trimming shortened V by 6 bases and J by 7 bases, and 15 bases separated the two germline ends. This CDR3 has 13 residues. Germline values: CDR1 GTSNPN, CDR2 SVGIG (reference sequence).

This sequence joins TRBV30 and TRBJ2-5; 7 bases map to TRBD1. This CDR3 contains 12 residues. The V and J ends lost 5 bases and 4 bases, in that order; junction bases with no gene match: 4. The germline gives CDR1 GTSNPN, CDR2 SVGIG (reference sequence). The CDR3 coding sequence is TGTGCCTGGTCGACAGGGTCAGAGACCCAGTACTTC. Its translation is CAWSTGSETQYF.

The V call is TRBV19, the J call TRBJ1-4, with TRBD1 matching over 7 bases. The junction had 3 bases not matched to a gene; V was cut back by 8 bases and J by 3 bases. Looked up from germline, CDR1 is LNHDA and CDR2 is SQIVND (reference sequence). This CDR3 contains 13 residues. CDR3 in amino acids: CASSDRANEKLFF. In nucleotides, the CDR3 is TGTGCCAGTTCTGACAGGGCTAATGAAAAACTGTTTTTT.

The chain combines TRBV28 with TRBJ1-4, with D unresolved. Germline-derived CDR1 and CDR2 are MDHEN and SYDVKM. V shed 2 bases and J shed 4 bases, with 11 bases lying between them. The CDR3 is made up of 15 amino acids. Here the CDR3 reads CASSLAHRSNEKLFF. The CDR3 nucleotides are TGTGCCAGCAGTTTAGCACACCGGAGTAATGAAAAACTGTTTTTT.

This clone was detected only a few times. The CDR3 sequence is CASSSTGQETQYF. The DNA of the CDR3 is TGTGCCAGCAGTTCGACAGGACAGGAGACCCAGTACTTC. The V call is TRBV28, the J call TRBJ2-5; possibly TRBD1 for D (6 bases). There are 13 residues in the CDR3. With 4 bases removed from V and 5 bases from J, the gap between germline ends came to 11 bases. Germline V gene sequence: CDR1 MDHEN, CDR2 SYDVKM.

The chain employs TRBV6-5 and TRBJ2-7; tentative D call: TRBD2 (6 bases). The CDR3 has 14 residues. In germline, CDR1 is MNHEY, CDR2 SVGAGI. V was pared by 7 bases and J by 2 bases, with 15 bases between. This CDR3 reads CASTRGVGAYEQYF. DNA for the CDR3: TGTGCCAGCACCCGCGGGGTTGGTGCCTACGAGCAGTACTTC.